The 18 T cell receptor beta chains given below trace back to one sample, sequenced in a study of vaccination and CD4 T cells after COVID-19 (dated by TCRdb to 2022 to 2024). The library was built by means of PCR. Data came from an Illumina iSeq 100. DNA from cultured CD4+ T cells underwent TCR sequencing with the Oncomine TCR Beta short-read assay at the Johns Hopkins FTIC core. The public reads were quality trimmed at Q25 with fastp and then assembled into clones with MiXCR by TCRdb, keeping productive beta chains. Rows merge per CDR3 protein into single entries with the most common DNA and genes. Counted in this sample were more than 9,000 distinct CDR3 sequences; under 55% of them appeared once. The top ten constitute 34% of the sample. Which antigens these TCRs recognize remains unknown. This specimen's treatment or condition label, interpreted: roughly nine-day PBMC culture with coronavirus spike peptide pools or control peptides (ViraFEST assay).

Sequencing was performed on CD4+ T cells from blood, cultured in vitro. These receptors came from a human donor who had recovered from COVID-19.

The DNA of the CDR3 is TGCAGTGCTATATCCGGACAGGGGAGGTACGAGCAGTACTTC. Translating gives CSAISGQGRYEQYF. This sequence joins TRBV20-1 and TRBJ2-7, with 9 bases lining up with TRBD1. Germline CDR1 is DFQATT and CDR2 is SNEGSKA (reference sequence). This CDR3 is built from 14 residues. V shed 4 bases, J shed 4 bases, and the junction held 8 bases outside the gene matches.

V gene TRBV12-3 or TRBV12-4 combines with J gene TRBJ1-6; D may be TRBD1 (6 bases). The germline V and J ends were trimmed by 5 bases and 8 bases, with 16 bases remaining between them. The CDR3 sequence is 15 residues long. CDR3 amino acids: CASSILGGMDSPLHF. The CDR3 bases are TGTGCCAGCAGTATTCTAGGGGGAATGGATTCACCCCTCCACTTT.

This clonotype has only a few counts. The CDR3 sequence: CSANRQGRQETQYF. The CDR3 region has the DNA TGCAGTGCAAACCGACAGGGTCGACAAGAGACCCAGTACTTC. V and J are TRBV20-1 and TRBJ2-5, with TRBD1 identical over 7 bases. CDR1 and CDR2 from the germline V gene are DFQATT and SNEGSKA (reference sequence). The CDR3 has 14 amino acids. The trim removed 6 bases at V and 2 bases at J, leaving 9 bases unmatched.

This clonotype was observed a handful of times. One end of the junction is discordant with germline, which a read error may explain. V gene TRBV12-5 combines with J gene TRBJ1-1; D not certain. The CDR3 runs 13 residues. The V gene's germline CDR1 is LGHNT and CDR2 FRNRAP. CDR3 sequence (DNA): TGTGCTAGTGGTTTGCCGGTGAAGACTGAAGCTTTCTTT. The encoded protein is CASGLPVKTEAFF. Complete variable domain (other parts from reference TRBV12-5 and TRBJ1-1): DARVTQTPRHKVTEMGQEVTMRCQPILGHNTVFWYRQTMMQGLELLAYFRNRAPLDDSGMPKDRFSAEMPDATLATLKIQPSEPRDSAVYFCASGLPVKTEAFFGQGTRLTVV.

The CDR3 reads CASSAGGAGTDTQYF. In nucleotides, the CDR3 is TGTGCCAGCAGCGCCGGGGGGGCCGGCACAGATACGCAGTATTTT. This chain uses TRBV7-9 with TRBJ2-3; 8 nucleotides agree with TRBD2. This CDR3 is 15 amino acids long. The trim removed 5 bases at V and 1 base at J, leaving 5 bases unmatched. Germline V lookup: CDR1 SEHNR, CDR2 FQNEAQ (reference sequence).

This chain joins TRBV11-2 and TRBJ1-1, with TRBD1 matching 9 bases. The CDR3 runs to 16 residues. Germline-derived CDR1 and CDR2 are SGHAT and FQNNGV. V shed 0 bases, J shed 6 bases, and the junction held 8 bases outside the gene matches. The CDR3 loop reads CASSLDPGGQGPEAFF. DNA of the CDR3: TGTGCCAGCAGCTTAGACCCTGGGGGACAGGGACCTGAAGCTTTCTTT.

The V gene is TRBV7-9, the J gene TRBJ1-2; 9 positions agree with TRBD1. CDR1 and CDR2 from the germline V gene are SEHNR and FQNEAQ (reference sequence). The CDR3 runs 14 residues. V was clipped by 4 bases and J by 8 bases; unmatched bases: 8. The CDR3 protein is CASSSSGQGAGYTF. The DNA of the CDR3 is TGTGCCAGCAGCTCCTCGGGACAGGGTGCCGGCTACACCTTC.

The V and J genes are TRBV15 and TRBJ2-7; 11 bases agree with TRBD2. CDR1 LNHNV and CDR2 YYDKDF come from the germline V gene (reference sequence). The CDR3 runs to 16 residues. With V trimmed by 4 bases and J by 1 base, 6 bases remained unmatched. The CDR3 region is CATSTITSGGSYEQYF. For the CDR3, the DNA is TGTGCCACCAGCACTATTACTAGCGGGGGATCCTACGAGCAGTACTTC.

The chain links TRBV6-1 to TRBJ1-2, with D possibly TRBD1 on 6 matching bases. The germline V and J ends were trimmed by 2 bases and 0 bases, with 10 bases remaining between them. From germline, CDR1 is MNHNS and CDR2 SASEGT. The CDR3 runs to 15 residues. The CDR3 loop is CASSEPGAANYGYTF. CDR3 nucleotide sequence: TGTGCCAGCAGTGAACCAGGGGCAGCTAACTATGGCTACACCTTC.

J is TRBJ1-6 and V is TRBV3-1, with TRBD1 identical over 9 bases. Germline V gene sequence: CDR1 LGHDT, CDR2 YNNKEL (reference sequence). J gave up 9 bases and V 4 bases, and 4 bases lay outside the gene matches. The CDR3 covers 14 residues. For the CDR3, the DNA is TGTGCCAGCAGCCCACAGGGGGCAAGTTCACCCCTCCACTTT. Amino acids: CASSPQGASSPLHF.

The CDR3 here is CASSLGRGTEAFF. The CDR3 region has the DNA TGTGCCAGCAGCTTGGGACGCGGCACTGAAGCTTTCTTT. The V and J genes are TRBV5-5 and TRBJ1-1, with D uncertain. This CDR3 has 13 amino acids. Trimming left V 0 bases short and J 4 bases short, with 7 bases between. CDR1 SGHKS and CDR2 YYEKEE come from the germline V gene (reference sequence).

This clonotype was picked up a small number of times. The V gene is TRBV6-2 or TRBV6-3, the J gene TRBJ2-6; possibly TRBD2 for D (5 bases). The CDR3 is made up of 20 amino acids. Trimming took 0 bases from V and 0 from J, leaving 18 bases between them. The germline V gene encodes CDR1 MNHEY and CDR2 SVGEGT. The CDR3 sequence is CASSYSYFREPLSGANVLTF. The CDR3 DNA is TGTGCCAGCAGTTACTCGTACTTTCGGGAACCCCTCTCTGGGGCCAACGTCCTGACTTTC.

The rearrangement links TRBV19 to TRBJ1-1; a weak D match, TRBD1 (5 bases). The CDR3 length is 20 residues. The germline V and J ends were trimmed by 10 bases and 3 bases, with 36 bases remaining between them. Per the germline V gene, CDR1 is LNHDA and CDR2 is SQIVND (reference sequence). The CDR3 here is CANPLHDTRQITQGDTEAFF. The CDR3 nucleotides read TGTGCCAACCCTCTTCATGACACGAGACAGATTACTCAAGGGGACACTGAAGCTTTCTTT.

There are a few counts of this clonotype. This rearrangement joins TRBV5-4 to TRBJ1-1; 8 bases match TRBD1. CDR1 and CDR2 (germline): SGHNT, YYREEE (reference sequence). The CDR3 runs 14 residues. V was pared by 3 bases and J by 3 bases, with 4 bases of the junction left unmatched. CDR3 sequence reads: CASSSTGADTEAFF. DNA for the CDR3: TGTGCCAGCAGCTCGACAGGGGCGGACACTGAAGCTTTCTTT.

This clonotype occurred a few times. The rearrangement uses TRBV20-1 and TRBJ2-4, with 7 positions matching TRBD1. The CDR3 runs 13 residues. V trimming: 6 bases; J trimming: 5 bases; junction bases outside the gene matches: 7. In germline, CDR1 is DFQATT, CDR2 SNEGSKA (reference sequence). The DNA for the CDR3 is TGCAGTGCGGTCAGGGGGAAGGAAAACATTCAGTACTTC. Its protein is CSAVRGKENIQYF.

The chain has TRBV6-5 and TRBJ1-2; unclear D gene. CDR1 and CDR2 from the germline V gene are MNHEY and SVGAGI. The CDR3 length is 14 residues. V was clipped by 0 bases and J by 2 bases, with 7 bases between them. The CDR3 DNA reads TGTGCCAGCAGTTACTCGGGCGGCAACTATGGCTACACCTTC. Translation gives CASSYSGGNYGYTF.

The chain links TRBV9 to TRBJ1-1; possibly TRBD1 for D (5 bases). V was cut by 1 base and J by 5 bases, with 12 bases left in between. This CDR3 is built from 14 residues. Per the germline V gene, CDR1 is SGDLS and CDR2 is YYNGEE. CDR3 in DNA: TGTGCCAGCAGCGTACAAGTTGGGGGTACTGAAGCTTTCTTT. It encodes CASSVQVGGTEAFF.

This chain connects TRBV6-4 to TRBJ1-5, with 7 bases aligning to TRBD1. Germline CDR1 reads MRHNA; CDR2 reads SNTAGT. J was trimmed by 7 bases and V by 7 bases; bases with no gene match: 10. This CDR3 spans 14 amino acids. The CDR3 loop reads CASTPDRRVQPQHF. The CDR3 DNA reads TGTGCCAGCACCCCGGACAGGAGGGTACAGCCCCAGCATTTT.